This T cell receptor beta chain is drawn from a study of cytomegalovirus exposure and HLA in healthy donors. Study results and caveats: An assumption of roughly uniform sequencing depth across donors underlay the presence/absence analyses. It was reported that TCR beta sequences correctly inferred the HLA-A and HLA-B alleles for most subjects. Across HLA loci, a later analysis found differing TCR association rates, with DRB1 most and HLA-C fewest. Immune exposure data for these donors was limited to CMV serostatus.

A remark on this clone: Antigen unknown.

The PCR made use of 60 Vbeta and 13 Jbeta primers. Generated by immunoSEQ multiplex PCR, the TCRdb table keeps only in-frame clones and is missing some. The sample has 95,000 to 150,000 clones; roughly 80% are singletons. The CDR3 sequence is 16 residues long. V was clipped by 2 bases and J by 3 bases, with 14 bases between them. From germline, CDR1 is KGHSH and CDR2 LQKENI. Specimen: PBMCs. The chain is built from TRBV18 and TRBJ1-5; possibly TRBD1 for D (5 bases). The source of this sequence is a woman in her thirties or forties in good health and CMV-seropositive. CDR3 in amino acids: CASSPSGGANNQPQHF. The CDR3 DNA follows: TGTGCCAGCTCACCATCCGGCGGGGCTAACAATCAGCCCCAGCATTTT.